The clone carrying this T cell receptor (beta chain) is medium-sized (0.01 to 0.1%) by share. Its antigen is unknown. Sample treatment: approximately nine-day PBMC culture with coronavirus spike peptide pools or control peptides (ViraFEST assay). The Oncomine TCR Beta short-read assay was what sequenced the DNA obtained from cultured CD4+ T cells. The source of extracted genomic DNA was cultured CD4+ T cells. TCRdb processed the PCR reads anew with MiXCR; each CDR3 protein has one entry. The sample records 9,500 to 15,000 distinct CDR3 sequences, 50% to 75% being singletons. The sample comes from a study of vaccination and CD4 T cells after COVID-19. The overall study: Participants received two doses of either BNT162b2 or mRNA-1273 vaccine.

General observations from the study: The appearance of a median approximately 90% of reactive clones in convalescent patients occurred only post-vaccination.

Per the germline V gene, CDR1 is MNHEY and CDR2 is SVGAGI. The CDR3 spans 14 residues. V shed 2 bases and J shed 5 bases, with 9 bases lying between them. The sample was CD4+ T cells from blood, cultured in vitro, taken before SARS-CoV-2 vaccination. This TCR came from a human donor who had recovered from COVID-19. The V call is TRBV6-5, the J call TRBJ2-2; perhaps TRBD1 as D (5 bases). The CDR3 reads CASSYRGGTGELFF. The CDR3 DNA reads TGTGCCAGCAGTTACAGGGGTGGGACCGGGGAGCTGTTTTTT.